Listed below are T cell receptor beta chains from one sample, sequenced in a study of blood T cell repertoires in COVID-19. Only in-frame clones appear in the TCRdb table, and some are missing; sequencing was by immunoSEQ multiplex PCR. The table includes around 130,000 clones, about 84% detected once. The specimen sequenced was PBMCs or T cells enriched from blood (not recorded which). These receptors were collected from a woman between 18 and 29 years old who had been exposed to COVID-19. CDR3s include the opening cysteine and the closing phenylalanine or tryptophan. A D gene is named only where the DNA matches it firmly. Not all rows give a size; the values are once, few, many and, for expanded clones, a class.

TRBD1 TRBJ1-4 TRBV6-4 NA TGTGCCAGCAGTGAAGGAAACAGGGGCTCTGAAAAACTGTTTTTT CASSEGNRGSEKLFF
NA TRBJ1-5 TRBV29-1 NA TGCAGCGTTGCGGCGGGATGGACTCAGCCCCAGCATTTT CSVAAGWTQPQHF
TRBD1 TRBJ1-6 TRBV6-5 NA TGTGCCAGCAGTTACGAACAGGGGGCGAATTCACCCCTCCACTTT CASSYEQGANSPLHF
NA TRBJ1-1 TRBV10-3 NA TGTGCCATCAATACAGGACCGGAACAGAACACTGAAGCTTTCTTT CAINTGPEQNTEAFF
NA TRBJ1-1 TRBV24-1 NA TGTGCCACCAGTGACTCCACAGGGAAATCGACTGAAGCTTTCTTT CATSDSTGKSTEAFF
TRBD2 TRBJ2-5 TRBV19 once TGTGCCAGTAGTGGGAGCGGGAGAGGGATAGAGACCCAGTACTTC CASSGSGRGIETQYF
NA TRBJ2-3 TRBV11-1 NA TGTGCCAGCAGCTTAGCGCCAGGACAGCGATACGAAGATACGCAGTATTTT CASSLAPGQRYEDTQYF
TRBD1 TRBJ1-6 TRBV28 NA TGTGCCAGCAGTACCCTCGGGACAGGGGGGCCCTATAATTCACCCCTCCACTTT CASSTLGTGGPYNSPLHF
NA TRBJ1-6 TRBV7-2 NA TGTGCCAGCAGCTCACAGGCGAATTCACCCCTCCACTTT CASSSQANSPLHF
NA TRBJ1-5 TRBV19 NA TGTGCCAGTAATGGGGACTATAGCAATCAGCCCCAGCATTTT CASNGDYSNQPQHF
TRBD1 TRBJ1-4 TRBV9 few TGTGCCAGCTACAGGGGGTCTAATGAAAAACTGTTTTTT CASYRGSNEKLFF
NA TRBJ1-1 TRBV10-2 NA TGCGCCAGCATCCCTACGGGGGTTACAAACACTGAAGCTTTCTTT CASIPTGVTNTEAFF
TRBD2 TRBJ2-1 TRBV6-2/TRBV6-3 NA TGTGCCAGCAGTTACCGTCCGGGAGGGCCGGGCAATGAGCAGTTCTTC CASSYRPGGPGNEQFF
TRBD1 TRBJ2-5 TRBV5-4 NA TGTGCCAGCAGCCTACAGGGGGCGGGAGAGACCCAGTACTTC CASSLQGAGETQYF
TRBD2 TRBJ2-4 TRBV30 few TGTGCCTGGAGTCCAGGGAGGGACATTCAGTACTTC CAWSPGRDIQYF
NA TRBJ2-5 TRBV28 NA TGTGCCAGCAGTTTGCTAGAAGGGGGAGAGACCCAGTACTTC CASSLLEGGETQYF
NA TRBJ1-6 TRBV7-8 NA TGTGCCAGCACCAGGGGAACCTCCTATAATTCACCCCTCCACTTT CASTRGTSYNSPLHF
TRBD2 TRBJ2-2 TRBV6-2/TRBV6-3 NA TGTGCCAGCAGTTACTCAAGGCTAGCGGGGATAGCGAACACCGGGGAGCTGTTTTTT CASSYSRLAGIANTGELFF
TRBD2 TRBJ2-1 TRBV24-1 NA TGTGCCACCAGTGCATGGACTAGCGGGAGTACCTACAATGAGCAGTTCTTC CATSAWTSGSTYNEQFF
NA TRBJ2-3 TRBV9 NA TGTGCCAGCAGCGTAGTCTCGACAGATACGCAGTATTTT CASSVVSTDTQYF
NA TRBJ1-1 TRBV15 once TGTGCCACCAGCAGAGATCGGAGGAGCCGGGAAGCTTTCTTT CATSRDRRSREAFF
TRBD2 TRBJ2-7 TRBV5-5 NA TGTGCCAGCAGCTTCGAAGCGGGAGGGACCTACGAGCAGTACTTC CASSFEAGGTYEQYF
NA TRBJ1-3 TRBV5-8 once TGTGCCAGCAGCTTGGGACGACTTGGAAACACCATATATTTT CASSLGRLGNTIYF
NA TRBJ2-1 TRBV28 NA TGTGCCGCGAGGTCCTACAATGAGCAGTTCTTC CAARSYNEQFF
TRBD1 TRBJ2-7 TRBV2 NA TGTGCCAGCAGTGAAGACAGGGGTTACGAGCAGTACTTC CASSEDRGYEQYF
NA TRBJ2-7 TRBV4-1 NA TGCGCCAGCAGCCACCCGGGAACAGGGAACGAGCAGTACTTC CASSHPGTGNEQYF
NA TRBJ1-4 TRBV15 NA TGTGCCACCAGCAGAGATCAGGGTTTCAACGAAAAACTGTTTTTT CATSRDQGFNEKLFF
TRBD1 TRBJ1-1 TRBV5-1 NA TGCGCCAGCAGTCCTAATACAGGGGGTGTGAACACTGAAGCTTTCTTT CASSPNTGGVNTEAFF